This T cell receptor beta chain derives from a study of control samples from healthy donors and cancer patients. Repertoires were generated with immunoSEQ multiplex PCR, while TCRdb's copy carries only in-frame clones and drops some. The sample yields about 180,000 clones, more than 90% seen once. The sample was blood. The origin of this receptor is a woman aged 35 to 49 in good health.

The CDR3 is CASSNWTGLLNYGYTF. CDR3 sequence (DNA): TGTGCCAGTAGTAACTGGACAGGCCTCCTGAACTATGGCTACACCTTC. The rearrangement uses TRBV19 and TRBJ1-2; 7 bases line up with TRBD1. The length of the CDR3 is 16 residues. Trimming at V came to 4 bases and at J to 2 bases, leaving 10 bases not matched to a gene. Per germline, CDR1 LNHDA and CDR2 SQIVND (reference sequence).